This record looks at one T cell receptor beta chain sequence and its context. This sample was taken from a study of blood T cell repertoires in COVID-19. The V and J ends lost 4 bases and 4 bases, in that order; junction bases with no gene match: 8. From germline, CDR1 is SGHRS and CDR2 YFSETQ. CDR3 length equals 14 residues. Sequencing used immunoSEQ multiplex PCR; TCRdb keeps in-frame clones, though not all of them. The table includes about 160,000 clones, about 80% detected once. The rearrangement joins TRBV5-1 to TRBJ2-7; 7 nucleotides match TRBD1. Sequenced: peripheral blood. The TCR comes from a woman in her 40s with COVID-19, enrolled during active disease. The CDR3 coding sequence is TGCGCCAGCAGCCCCCAGGGGGATGTGTACGAGCAGTACTTC. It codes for CASSPQGDVYEQYF.